Below, 17 T cell receptor beta chains from the same sample are listed, as sequenced in a study of T cell responses to AZD1222 COVID-19 vaccine. The assay was immunoSEQ multiplex PCR, and TCRdb's table has in-frame clones only and misses some. The top ten hold 6% to 9% of the sample, which has 90,000 or so clones, about 86% seen once. Sequences were derived from peripheral blood, sampled on day 0 of AZD1222 vaccination. These receptors all stem from an adult in good health.

The chain combines TRBV20-1 with TRBJ2-3; D is uncertain. Per the germline V gene, CDR1 is DFQATT and CDR2 is SNEGSKA (reference sequence). V was shortened by 6 bases and J by 6 bases, with 7 bases between the two germline ends. CDR3 size: 10 residues. The chain's CDR3 is CSANIDTQYF. CDR3 DNA sequence: TGCAGTGCCAACATCGATACGCAGTATTTT.

V and J are TRBV7-2 and TRBJ1-1; D not certain. This CDR3 spans 12 amino acids. V lost 0 bases and J 7 bases, leaving 6 bases between the germline ends. Germline CDR1 reads SGHTA; CDR2 reads FQGNSA. DNA of the CDR3: TGTGCCAGCAGCTTAGCCGAGGTTGAAGCTTTCTTT. Amino acids: CASSLAEVEAFF.

The V call is TRBV5-1, the J call TRBJ2-7; D perhaps matches TRBD2 (6 bases). V lost 4 bases and J 3 bases, leaving 14 bases between the germline ends. Germline V gene data show CDR1 as SGHRS and CDR2 as YFSETQ. The CDR3 loop spans 14 amino acids. The CDR3 bases are TGCGCCAGCAGCCCCGGGACTGCTTTCTACGAGCAGTACTTC. Its translation: CASSPGTAFYEQYF.

V usage is TRBV6-2 or TRBV6-3 and J usage is TRBJ2-2; TRBD2 matches at 10 bases. The V and J ends lost 0 bases and 10 bases, in that order; junction bases with no gene match: 8. The CDR3 extends over 16 amino acids. Per germline, CDR1 MNHEY and CDR2 SVGEGT. The CDR3 loop reads CASSYSASGRILELFF. CDR3 coding DNA: TGTGCCAGCAGTTACTCAGCTAGCGGGAGAATTTTGGAGCTGTTTTTT.

The chain couples TRBV5-1 to TRBJ2-1, with 7 bases aligning to TRBD1. This CDR3 is built from 16 residues. V lost 0 bases to trimming and J lost 7 bases; unmatched junction nucleotides: 10. Looked up from germline, CDR1 is SGHRS and CDR2 is YFSETQ. This chain's CDR3 is CASSLGGTATGNEQFF. CDR3 in DNA: TGCGCCAGCAGCTTGGGGGGGACAGCCACTGGGAATGAGCAGTTCTTC.

About this clone itself: Other nucleotide sequences from this sample produce the same CDR3. The V gene is TRBV7-3, the J gene TRBJ1-1; D unclear. V lost 1 base, J lost 0 bases, and 9 bases lay in between. Per germline, CDR1 SGHTA and CDR2 FQGTGA. The CDR3 is 15 residues long. This chain's CDR3 is CASSLSAAMNTEAFF. The CDR3 DNA sequence: TGTGCCAGCAGCTTAAGTGCGGCCATGAACACTGAAGCTTTCTTT.

This clone is labeled as large. V usage is TRBV7-9 and J usage is TRBJ2-7, with D possibly being TRBD2 (5 bases). V was shortened by 7 bases and J by 1 base, with 14 bases between the two germline ends. The CDR3 is 14 amino acids. Germline V gene lookup returns CDR1 SEHNR and CDR2 FQNEAQ (reference sequence). The CDR3 is CASTPRDGSYEQYF. CDR3 bases: TGTGCCAGCACCCCGAGGGATGGGTCCTACGAGCAGTACTTC.

The gene calls are TRBV3-1 (or the pseudogene TRBV3-2) and TRBJ2-2; possible D gene TRBD2, 5 bases. Looked up from germline, CDR1 is LGHDT and CDR2 is YNNKEL (reference sequence). The V and J ends lost 0 bases and 5 bases respectively, with 13 bases between them. The CDR3 has 16 amino acids. This CDR3 reads CASSQDTSRGTGELFF. CDR3 bases: TGTGCCAGCAGCCAAGACACATCCCGGGGAACCGGGGAGCTGTTTTTT.

The rearrangement joins TRBV24-1 to TRBJ1-2, with no clear D. The germline V gene encodes CDR1 KGHDR and CDR2 SFDVKD. Trimming left V 6 bases short and J 5 bases short, with 12 bases between. This CDR3 contains 13 residues. The CDR3: CATSNGEEYGYTF. The CDR3 DNA is TGTGCCACCAGTAACGGGGAAGAGTATGGCTACACCTTC.

V and J are TRBV7-2 and TRBJ2-3; a weak D match, TRBD2 (5 bases). The CDR3 has 14 amino acids. Germline CDR1 and CDR2: SGHTA and FQGNSA. Between the trimmed V and J ends, which lost 6 bases and 4 bases, there was a span of 14 bases. The CDR3 loop is CASRKEAEADTQYF. The CDR3 DNA is TGTGCCAGCAGAAAGGAGGCGGAGGCAGATACGCAGTATTTT.

The genes are TRBV24-1 and TRBJ2-2; a possible D gene is TRBD2 (5 bases). Germline V gene data show CDR1 as KGHDR and CDR2 as SFDVKD. Trimming took off 5 bases at V and 3 bases at J, with 12 bases between the two ends. The CDR3 spans 15 residues. CDR3 in amino acids: CATSGEGSYTGELFF. CDR3 coding DNA: TGTGCCACCAGTGGTGAGGGTTCCTACACCGGGGAGCTGTTTTTT.

Regarding this clone: The sample has other DNA sequences that encode this CDR3 too. V is TRBV24-1 and J is TRBJ2-5; TRBD2 matches 15 bases. Germline loops: CDR1 KGHDR, CDR2 SFDVKD. The ends lost 7 bases at V and 5 bases at J; junction bases unmatched: 1. The CDR3 runs to 14 residues. CDR3 sequence: CATSGLAGGETQYF. CDR3 DNA sequence: TGTGCCACCAGCGGACTAGCGGGAGGGGAGACCCAGTACTTC.

The rearrangement uses TRBV6-5 and TRBJ2-1, with 8 bases fitting TRBD2. The length of the CDR3 is 14 residues. V trimming: 2 bases; J trimming: 5 bases; junction bases outside the gene matches: 2. In germline, CDR1 is MNHEY, CDR2 SVGAGI. This CDR3 is CASSYGLANNEQFF. The CDR3 nucleotides are TGTGCCAGCAGTTACGGACTAGCTAACAATGAGCAGTTCTTC.

The genes are TRBV9 and TRBJ1-2, with D possibly being TRBD1 (6 bases). Trimming took 4 bases from V and 8 from J, leaving 15 bases between them. The germline V gene has CDR1 SGDLS and CDR2 YYNGEE. The CDR3 totals 13 residues. The CDR3 sequence is CASSPRGAGGYTF. In DNA form, the CDR3 reads TGTGCCAGCAGCCCCCGGGGGGCTGGGGGCTACACCTTC.

The chain is built from TRBV28 and TRBJ2-7; D call uncertain. This CDR3 has 12 residues. Trimming left V 5 bases short and J 3 bases short, with 8 bases between. Germline V CDR1 and CDR2: MDHEN, SYDVKM. The CDR3 region has the DNA TGTGCCAGCAGTCCGTTAAACTACGAGCAGTACTTC. Protein: CASSPLNYEQYF.

This clone came up a few times. The V gene is TRBV28, the J gene TRBJ1-5; D is undetermined. The germline V and J ends were trimmed by 6 bases and 5 bases, with 14 bases remaining between them. In germline, CDR1 is MDHEN, CDR2 SYDVKM. The CDR3 is made up of 14 amino acids. The CDR3 loop reads CASRRPGPDQPQHF. For the CDR3, the DNA is TGTGCCAGCAGACGACCGGGCCCTGATCAGCCCCAGCATTTT.

J is TRBJ2-7 and V is TRBV4-3, with 8 bases identical to TRBD1. Germline V gene data show CDR1 as LGHNA and CDR2 as YSLEER. The CDR3 contains 15 residues. The V segment lost 0 bases and the J segment 4 bases; nucleotides outside the gene matches: 5. The DNA of the CDR3 is TGCGCCAGCAGCCAAGAGAGGACAGGGCCGTACGAGCAGTACTTC. Amino acid sequence: CASSQERTGPYEQYF.